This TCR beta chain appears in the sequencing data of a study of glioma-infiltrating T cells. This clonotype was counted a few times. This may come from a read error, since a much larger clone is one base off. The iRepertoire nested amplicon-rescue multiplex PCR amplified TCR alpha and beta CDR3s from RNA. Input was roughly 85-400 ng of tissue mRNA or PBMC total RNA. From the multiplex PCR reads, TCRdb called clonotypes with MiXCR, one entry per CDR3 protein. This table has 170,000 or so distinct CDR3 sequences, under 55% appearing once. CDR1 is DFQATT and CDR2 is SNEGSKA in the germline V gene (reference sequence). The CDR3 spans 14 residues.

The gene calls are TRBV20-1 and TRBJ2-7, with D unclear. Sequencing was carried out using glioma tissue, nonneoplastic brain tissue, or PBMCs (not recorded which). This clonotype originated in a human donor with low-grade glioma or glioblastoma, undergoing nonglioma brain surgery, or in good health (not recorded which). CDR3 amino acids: CSAWGNGPTYERYF. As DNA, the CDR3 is TGCAGTGCGTGGGGAAATGGGCCTACCTACGAGCGGTACTTC.